The rows below give T cell receptor beta chains drawn from one sample of a study of vaccination and CD4 T cells after COVID-19. These TCRs' antigens remain unknown. MiXCR was run by TCRdb on the PCR reads, yielding one entry per CDR3 protein. The sample has about 21,000 distinct CDR3 sequences, about 38% seen once; the top ten hold approximately 26%. Material: CD4+ T cells from blood, cultured in vitro, obtained before SARS-CoV-2 vaccination. The receptors shown here come from a human donor who received a COVID-19 vaccine. Each CDR3 is given with its conserved first and last residue. The D gene is left open where the match is weak. Not every row has a clone size; where given, it reads once, few, many or a size class.

TRBJ1-1 | . | TRBV12-3/TRBV12-4 | few | CASSLDGGRTEAFF | TGTGCCAGCAGTTTGGATGGGGGCCGGACTGAAGCTTTCTTT
TRBJ1-1 | . | TRBV14 | . | CASSQGSWTEAFF | TGTGCCAGCAGCCAGGGTAGCTGGACTGAAGCTTTCTTT
TRBJ2-7 | TRBD1 | TRBV19 | . | CASRQGAGEQYF | TGTGCCAGCCGACAGGGGGCGGGGGAGCAGTACTTC
TRBJ2-7 | . | TRBV3-1 | . | CASSQASPGSYEQYF | TGTGCCAGCAGCCAAGCTTCGCCTGGCTCCTACGAGCAGTACTTC
TRBJ1-1 | . | TRBV18 | . | CASSPGTMNTEAFF | TGTGCCAGCTCACCCGGGACGATGAACACTGAAGCTTTCTTT
TRBJ1-6 | . | TRBV25-1 | few | CASSPRRNSYNSPLHF | TGTGCCAGCAGTCCCAGACGGAACTCCTATAATTCACCCCTCCACTTT
TRBJ2-5 | TRBD2 | TRBV2 | . | CASSGLAGAETQYF | TGTGCCAGCAGTGGACTAGCGGGGGCGGAGACCCAGTACTTC
TRBJ1-3 | . | TRBV7-9 | . | CASSLGEKISGNTIYF | TGTGCCAGCAGCTTAGGTGAGAAGATCTCTGGAAACACCATATATTTT
TRBJ1-4 | TRBD1 | TRBV27 | . | CASSPGGTNEKLFF | TGTGCCAGCAGCCCAGGGGGGACTAATGAAAAACTGTTTTTT
TRBJ2-1 | . | TRBV6-1 | . | CASSNADSSSYNEQFF | TGTGCCAGCAGTAACGCGGACAGTAGCTCCTACAATGAGCAGTTCTTC
TRBJ1-5 | . | TRBV19 | few | CASSEGPQPQHF | TGTGCCAGTAGTGAGGGTCCTCAGCCCCAGCATTTT
TRBJ2-2 | TRBD2 | TRBV6-1 | . | CASSPLPPAGVITGELFF | TGCGCCAGCAGCCCCCTCCCCCCAGCGGGGGTAATCACCGGGGAGCTGTTTTTT
TRBJ2-3 | . | TRBV28 | . | CASTRDSTDTQYF | TGTGCCAGCACGCGGGACTCGACAGATACGCAGTATTTT
TRBJ2-3 | TRBD2 | TRBV24-1 | . | CATSARLGWGGGSTDTQYF | TGTGCCACCAGTGCCCGTTTAGGCTGGGGGGGGGGGAGCACAGATACGCAGTATTTT
TRBJ2-7 | . | TRBV30 | few | CAWSVQAYEQYF | TGTGCCTGGAGTGTACAAGCCTACGAGCAGTACTTC
TRBJ1-4 | TRBD1 | TRBV19 | few | CASMWTGEEEKLFF | TGTGCCAGTATGTGGACAGGGGAGGAGGAAAAACTGTTTTTT
TRBJ1-2 | . | TRBV2 | . | CASRRTEEYGYTF | TGTGCCAGCAGGAGGACAGAGGAATATGGCTACACCTTC
TRBJ2-3 | . | TRBV6-5 | . | CASSYGLGSPDTQYF | TGTGCCAGCAGTTACGGGCTTGGTAGCCCCGATACGCAGTATTTT
TRBJ2-6 | . | TRBV2 | . | CASSAGDSGANVLTF | TGTGCCAGCAGTGCCGGGGATTCTGGGGCCAACGTCCTGACTTTC
TRBJ2-7 | TRBD1 | TRBV9 | few | CASSPGTGGHEQYF | TGTGCCAGCAGCCCGGGGACAGGGGGACACGAGCAGTACTTC
TRBJ1-3 | . | TRBV12-3/TRBV12-4 | large | CASRITGFSGNTIYF | TGTGCCAGCCGAATAACGGGTTTTAGCGGAAACACCATATATTTT
TRBJ2-5 | TRBD2 | TRBV20-1 | . | CSATRLAVRETQYF | TGCAGTGCTACCCGACTAGCGGTGAGAGAGACCCAGTACTTC
TRBJ1-5 | TRBD1 | TRBV7-9 | . | CASSYDRGGRPQHF | TGTGCCAGCAGCTACGACAGGGGAGGCCGGCCCCAGCATTTT
TRBJ1-5 | . | TRBV30 | few | CAWSVRGVFQPQHF | TGTGCCTGGAGTGTACGAGGGGTGTTCCAGCCCCAGCATTTT
TRBJ2-2 | . | TRBV30 | . | CAWSVRRGGTGELFF | TGTGCCTGGAGTGTACGGCGGGGCGGTACCGGGGAGCTGTTTTTT
TRBJ1-2 | . | TRBV5-6 | few | CASSLWAANRYGYTF | TGTGCCAGCAGCTTGTGGGCGGCAAACCGATATGGCTACACCTTC
TRBJ1-6 | . | TRBV6-1 | few | CASSDRHNSPLHF | TGTGCCAGCAGTGATCGGCATAATTCACCCCTCCACTTT
TRBJ1-6 | . | TRBV4-2 | . | CASAQDSSYNSPLHF | TGTGCCAGCGCTCAAGACAGCTCCTATAATTCACCCCTCCACTTT
TRBJ2-7 | . | TRBV7-2 | few | CASSLEAGTYEQYF | TGTGCCAGCAGCTTAGAGGCGGGGACATACGAGCAGTACTTC
TRBJ2-2 | . | TRBV7-2 | few | CASSLKFGSAGELFF | TGTGCCAGCAGCCTGAAGTTCGGTTCCGCCGGGGAGCTGTTTTTT
TRBJ1-1 | TRBD1 | TRBV10-3 | . | CAISARDSNSNTEAFF | TGTGCCATCAGTGCCCGGGACAGCAACTCGAACACTGAAGCTTTCTTT
TRBJ1-1 | . | TRBV6-2/TRBV6-3 | . | CASSYRPGDFRMNTEAFF | TGTGCCAGCAGTTATCGTCCAGGGGATTTTAGGATGAACACTGAAGCTTTCTTT
TRBJ1-3 | . | TRBV18 | . | CASSPGTRSSGNTIYF | TGTGCCAGCTCACCCGGGACACGGAGCTCTGGAAACACCATATATTTT
TRBJ2-2 | . | TRBV6-2/TRBV6-3 | . | CASRARGGELFF | TGTGCCAGCCGGGCAAGGGGAGGGGAGCTGTTTTTT